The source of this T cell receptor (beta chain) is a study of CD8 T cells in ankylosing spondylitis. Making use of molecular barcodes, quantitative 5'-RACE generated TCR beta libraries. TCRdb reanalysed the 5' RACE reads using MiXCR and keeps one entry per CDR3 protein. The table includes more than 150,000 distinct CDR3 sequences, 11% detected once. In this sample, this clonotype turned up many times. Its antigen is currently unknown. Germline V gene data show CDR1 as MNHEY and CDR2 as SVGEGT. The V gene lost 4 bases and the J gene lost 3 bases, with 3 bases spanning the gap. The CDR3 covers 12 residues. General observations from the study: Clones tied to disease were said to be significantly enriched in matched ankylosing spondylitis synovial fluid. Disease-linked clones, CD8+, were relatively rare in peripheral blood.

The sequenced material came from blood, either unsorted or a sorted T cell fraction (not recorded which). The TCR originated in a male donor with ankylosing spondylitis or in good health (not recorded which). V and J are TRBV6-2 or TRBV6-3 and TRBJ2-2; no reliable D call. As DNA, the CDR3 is TGTGCCAGCAGTTGGGACACCGGGGAGCTGTTTTTT. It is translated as CASSWDTGELFF.